The entry that follows covers one TCR beta chain sequence. Its antigen is not yet known. Base qualities were left out, and no much larger clone turns up one base away. Systemically healthy Caucasian individuals from Russia, 35 to 40 in total and aged roughly 6 to 100 years, were included as donors. Ten milliliters of peripheral blood were drawn from each donor into EDTA-treated Vacutainer tubes. Ficoll-Paque density-gradient centrifugation was used to isolate PBMCs, with at least 6.5 million obtained per sample. Trizol reagent was used to extract total RNA from PBMCs, with at least 5.5 micrograms per sample. The percentages of naive CD45RAhigh/CD27high T cells were determined by flow cytometry on a PBMC aliquot from every donor. The library was made by 5' RACE. Reads for this sample came from an Illumina HiSeq 2500. The second PCR ran for roughly 6 to 11 cycles and used a J-beta primer mix along with a sample-barcoded 5' primer. A unique molecular identifier was introduced onto each TCR beta cDNA molecule by a template-switch 5' adaptor carrying 12 random nucleotides. Each sample yielded at least 3 million CDR3-containing paired-end reads. First-strand cDNA was synthesized from all RNA with the Mint cDNA synthesis kit, primed by a TRBC-specific oligonucleotide. All cDNA was treated with uracil-DNA glycosylase and then went through a first 18-cycle PCR with the universal primers M1SS and BC2_uni_R. Regarding the original processing steps: For normalization, 1 million high-quality reads, each with a distinct molecular identifier, were randomly selected from each sample. Reads with shared molecular identifiers were discarded instead of being binned into consensus sequences. MiTCR, run with a Q25 quality threshold and the strictest error-elimination algorithm, handled CDR3 identification, clonotype clustering and error correction. Lower-bound total TCR beta diversity was estimated with a nonparametric unseen species model using Euler transformation. TCRdb reran the public reads through fastp at Q25 and MiXCR, keeping productive beta chains. For every CDR3 protein sequence, its rows merge into one entry that carries the most common genes and DNA. The V and J calls, along with clone size, are taken from TCRdb and not from the paper's own processing. Within this sample are about 800,000 distinct CDR3 sequences, with roughly 25% of them counted one time only. The top ten clonotypes cover under 4.5% of the sample.

These data come from a study of blood T cells in healthy people across ages (dated by TCRdb to between 2014 and 2017). About the investigation overall: Template switching captured roughly one uniquely barcoded TCR beta cDNA molecule per two T cells in model experiments. The study measured age-related changes in TCR beta repertoire diversity using deep sequencing normalized with unique cDNA molecular identifiers. The donors were split into four age groups: young (average around 16 years), middle-aged (roughly 39), aged (around 67) and long-lived (more than 80). Two additional independent replicas of 1 million unique cDNA reads from the same blood draw were analyzed for two donors (one aged 18 to 30 and one aged 80 or older).

CDR3 length: 14 amino acids, cysteine to phenylalanine. CDR3 DNA is the only sequence kept; it has 42 bases, read in frame from the first base. From V the trimming removes 5 bases and from J it removes 8 bases, while the gene matches leave 6 bases of the junction unaccounted for. Study-level results and caveats: Bulk unsorted PBMC profiling prevented conclusive comparison of naive and antigen-experienced compartments. Compared with the aged group, more naive CD4+ T cells, fewer expanded clones and increased TCR diversity were shown by the long-lived group, suggesting age selection. Because the CMV infection status of the donors was unknown, age-related changes in expanded clonotypes may potentially have been confounded. Observed TCR beta diversity per million T cells fell roughly linearly with age, and a significant reduction was already apparent by age roughly 40. Estimates of total diversity from one million sequenced T cells were regarded as lower bounds and underestimates. There was a strong correlation between observed TCR beta diversity and the percentage of naive T cells measured by flow cytometry.

This sample was shared with a second study, whose subject was T cells of mothers and their children. That second report states: Donors were nine systemically healthy Caucasian individuals: three mothers and their six children. cDNA synthesis used all of the extracted RNA, with 1.5 ug of RNA in each 15 ul reaction. In the second PCR, the M1S primer added sample barcodes and 2-4 random nucleotides. Over 8.5 million TCR beta CDR3 reads came from each mother, compared with several million reads from each child. In both related and unrelated pairs, thymic selection shapes the output of TCR recombination in a similar way, with inherited differences having only a minor effect. Related mother-child pairs always showed normalized repertoire overlap that was slightly higher than in unrelated mother-child pairs, though the difference was never significant. No persistent microchimeric T cell clones were detected, at a sensitivity of around 97 clones per million clonotypes. The study used deep NGS to compare TCR beta repertoires of mothers and children, seeking features distinguishing related mother-child pairs from unrelated individuals. The mean age was around 40 +/- 4 years for the mothers and roughly 11 +/- 4 years for the children. After adapter ligation with NEBNext reagents, the libraries were sequenced on Illumina HiSeq 2000 with 100+100 nt paired-end reads. Mother and child libraries were prepared a month apart and sequenced in separate runs to prevent cross-contamination. Each donor had between about 500,000 and 2,100,000 distinct TCR beta clonotypes identified. Naive TCR beta clonotypes were estimated from low-frequency clonotypes matched to each donor's FACS-determined naive share, without sorting.

Recombination joined TRBV12-3 or TRBV12-4 with TRBJ1-4; the junction holds 9 bases that match TRBD1. Material for sequencing was blood. The TCR originated in a boy younger than 18 in good health. The nucleotide sequence is TGTGCCAGCAGTCCCACAGGGGGCCGCGAAAAACTGTTTTTT. This sequence encodes CASSPTGGREKLFF.